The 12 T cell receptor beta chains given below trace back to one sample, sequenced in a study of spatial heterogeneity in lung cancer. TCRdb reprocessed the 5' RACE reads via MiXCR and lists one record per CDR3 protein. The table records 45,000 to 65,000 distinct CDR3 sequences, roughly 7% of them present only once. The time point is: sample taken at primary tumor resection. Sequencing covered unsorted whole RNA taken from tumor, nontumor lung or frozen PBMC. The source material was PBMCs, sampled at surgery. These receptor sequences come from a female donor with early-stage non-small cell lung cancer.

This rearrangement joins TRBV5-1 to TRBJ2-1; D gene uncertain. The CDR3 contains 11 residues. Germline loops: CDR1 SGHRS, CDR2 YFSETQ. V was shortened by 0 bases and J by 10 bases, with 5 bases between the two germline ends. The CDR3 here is CASSLGPEQFF. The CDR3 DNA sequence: TGCGCCAGCAGCTTGGGGCCAGAGCAGTTCTTC.

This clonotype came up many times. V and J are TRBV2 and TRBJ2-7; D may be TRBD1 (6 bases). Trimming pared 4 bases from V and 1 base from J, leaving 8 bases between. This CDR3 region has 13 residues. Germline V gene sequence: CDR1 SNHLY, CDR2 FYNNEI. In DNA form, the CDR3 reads TGTGCCAGCAGTGGAGACAGGTCCTACGAGCAGTACTTC. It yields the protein CASSGDRSYEQYF.

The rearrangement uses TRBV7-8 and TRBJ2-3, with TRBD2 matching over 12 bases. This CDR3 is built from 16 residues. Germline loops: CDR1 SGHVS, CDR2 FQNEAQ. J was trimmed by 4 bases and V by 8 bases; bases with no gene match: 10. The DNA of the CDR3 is TGTGCCAGCCTCTACCAACCTAGCGGGGGGGCAGATACGCAGTATTTT. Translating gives CASLYQPSGGADTQYF.

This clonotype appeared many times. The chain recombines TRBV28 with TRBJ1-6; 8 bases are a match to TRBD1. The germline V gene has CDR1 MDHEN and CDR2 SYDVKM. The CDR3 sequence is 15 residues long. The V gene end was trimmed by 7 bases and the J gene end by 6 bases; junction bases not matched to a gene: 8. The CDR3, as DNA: TGTGCCAGCACCCTCGGACAGGGCGGTAATTCACCCCTCCACTTT. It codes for CASTLGQGGNSPLHF.

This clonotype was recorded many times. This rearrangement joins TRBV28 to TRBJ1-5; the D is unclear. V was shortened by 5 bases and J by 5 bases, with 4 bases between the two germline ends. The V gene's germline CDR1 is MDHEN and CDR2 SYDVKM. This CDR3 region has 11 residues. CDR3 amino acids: CASSADQPQHF. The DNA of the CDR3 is TGTGCCAGCAGTGCAGATCAGCCCCAGCATTTT.

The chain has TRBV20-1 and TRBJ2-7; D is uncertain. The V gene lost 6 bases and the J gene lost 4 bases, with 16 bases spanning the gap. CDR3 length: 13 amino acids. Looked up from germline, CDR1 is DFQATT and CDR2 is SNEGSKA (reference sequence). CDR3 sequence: CSADASLNYEQYF. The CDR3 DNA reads TGCAGTGCCGATGCTTCCCTAAATTACGAGCAGTACTTC.

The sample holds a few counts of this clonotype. Here the CDR3 DNA reads TGTGCCAGCAGCCAGGACAGTTTGGCGCTATTCAACACTGAAGCTTTCTTT. As protein: CASSQDSLALFNTEAFF. The chain is built from TRBV7-3 and TRBJ1-1; possible D gene TRBD1, 6 bases. Germline loops: CDR1 SGHTA, CDR2 FQGTGA. The V gene lost 5 bases and the J gene lost 2 bases, with 21 bases spanning the gap. The CDR3 has 17 residues.

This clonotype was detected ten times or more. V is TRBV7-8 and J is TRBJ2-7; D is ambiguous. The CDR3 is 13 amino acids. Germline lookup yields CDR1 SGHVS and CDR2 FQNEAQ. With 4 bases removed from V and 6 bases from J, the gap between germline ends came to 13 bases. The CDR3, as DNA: TGTGCCAGCAGCTCCAGATCCCTTTCCGAGCAGTACTTC. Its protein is CASSSRSLSEQYF.

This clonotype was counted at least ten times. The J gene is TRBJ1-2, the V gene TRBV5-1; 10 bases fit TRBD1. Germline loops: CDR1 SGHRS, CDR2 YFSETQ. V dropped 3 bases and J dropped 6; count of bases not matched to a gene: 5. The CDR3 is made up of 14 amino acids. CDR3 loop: CASSYDRGPHGYTF. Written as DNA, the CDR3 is TGCGCCAGCAGCTATGACAGGGGGCCGCATGGCTACACCTTC.

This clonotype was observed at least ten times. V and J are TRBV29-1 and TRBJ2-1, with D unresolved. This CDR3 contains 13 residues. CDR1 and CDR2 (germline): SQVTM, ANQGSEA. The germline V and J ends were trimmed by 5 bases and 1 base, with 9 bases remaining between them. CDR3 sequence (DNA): TGCAGCGTTCAGCAAGGGTCCTACAATGAGCAGTTCTTC. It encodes CSVQQGSYNEQFF.

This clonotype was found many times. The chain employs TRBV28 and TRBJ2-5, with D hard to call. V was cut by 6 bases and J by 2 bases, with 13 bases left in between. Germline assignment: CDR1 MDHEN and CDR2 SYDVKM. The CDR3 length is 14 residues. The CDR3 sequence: CASSSPGLQETQYF. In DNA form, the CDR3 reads TGTGCCAGCAGCTCACCCGGGCTTCAAGAGACCCAGTACTTC.

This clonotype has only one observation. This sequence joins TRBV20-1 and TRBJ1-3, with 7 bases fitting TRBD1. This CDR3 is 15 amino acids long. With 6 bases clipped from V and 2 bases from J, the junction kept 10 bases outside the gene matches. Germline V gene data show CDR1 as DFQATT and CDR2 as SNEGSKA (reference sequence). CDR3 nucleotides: TGCAGTGCCCACCGCTCGACAGGGACTGGAAACACCATATATTTT. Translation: CSAHRSTGTGNTIYF.